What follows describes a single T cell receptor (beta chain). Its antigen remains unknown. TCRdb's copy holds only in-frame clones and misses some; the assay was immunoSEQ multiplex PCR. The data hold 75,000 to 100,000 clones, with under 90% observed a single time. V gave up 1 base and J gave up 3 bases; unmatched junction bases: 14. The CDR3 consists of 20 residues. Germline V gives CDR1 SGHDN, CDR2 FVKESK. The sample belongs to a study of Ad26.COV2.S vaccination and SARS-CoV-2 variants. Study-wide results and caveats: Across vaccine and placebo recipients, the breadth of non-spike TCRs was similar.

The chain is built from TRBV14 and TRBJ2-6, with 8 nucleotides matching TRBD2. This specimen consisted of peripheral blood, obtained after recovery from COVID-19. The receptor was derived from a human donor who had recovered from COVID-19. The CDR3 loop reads CASSQVVFVRGGGGANVLTF. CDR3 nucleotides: TGTGCCAGCAGCCAAGTAGTTTTTGTTCGGGGGGGCGGTGGGGCCAACGTCCTGACTTTC.